This entry lists 21 T cell receptor beta chains sequenced from one sample in a study of long-term antiretroviral therapy in people with HIV. Survey-level resolution applied to immunoSEQ assay v3.0. Profiling relied on immunoSEQ multiplex PCR, and the TCRdb table lists in-frame clones only, not all of them. In the table there are 20,000 to 30,000 clones, roughly nine tenths of which are singletons. This specimen consisted of unsorted PBMCs, obtained 1.9 years after starting antiretroviral therapy. The receptors shown here come from a woman aged 30 to 39 with HIV.

V gene TRBV6-7 combines with J gene TRBJ2-1; 7 bases agree with TRBD1. TRBV6-7 is annotated as an ORF whose role is uncertain. The CDR3 covers 16 residues. V gave up 0 bases and J gave up 7 bases; unmatched junction bases: 9. CDR3 amino acids: CASSYSSRGRRNEQFF. In DNA, the CDR3 is TGTGCCAGCAGTTACTCGTCTAGGGGGCGCCGTAATGAGCAGTTCTTC.

This clone was counted a few times. The chain links TRBV11-2 to TRBJ1-1, with D possibly matching TRBD1 (5 bases). V was pared by 2 bases and J by 7 bases, with 8 bases between. Germline assignment: CDR1 SGHAT and CDR2 FQNNGV. The CDR3 totals 12 residues. CDR3 nucleotides: TGTGCCAGCAGCTTATGGGGGTTTGAAGCTTTCTTT. It specifies CASSLWGFEAFF.

The chain joins TRBV11-1 to TRBJ2-3, with a tentative D call TRBD1 (5 bases). The CDR3 runs to 17 residues. Trimming took 4 bases from V and 0 from J, leaving 17 bases between them. Per the germline V gene, CDR1 is SGHAT and CDR2 is FQDESV (reference sequence). The CDR3: CASSSHHRISSTDTQYF. CDR3 DNA sequence: TGTGCCAGCAGCTCCCACCACAGGATCTCTAGCACAGATACGCAGTATTTT.

This chain joins TRBV27 and TRBJ2-7, with D perhaps assigned TRBD1 or TRBD2 (5 bases each). The CDR3 is made up of 16 amino acids. Germline V gene lookup returns CDR1 MNHEY and CDR2 SMNVEV (reference sequence). Between the trimmed V and J ends, which lost 0 bases and 1 base, there was a span of 13 bases. CDR3 amino acids: CASSLSSRGSSYEQYF. CDR3 DNA sequence: TGTGCCAGCAGTTTATCAAGTCGGGGCAGTTCCTACGAGCAGTACTTC.

The V and J genes are TRBV5-1 and TRBJ2-5; 7 bases are a match to TRBD1. The CDR3 is 17 residues long. The germline V gene encodes CDR1 SGHRS and CDR2 YFSETQ. The J segment lost 1 base and the V segment lost 2 bases, leaving 11 bases of the junction unmatched. The CDR3 loop reads CASSFGVTGAGQETQYF. CDR3 sequence (DNA): TGCGCCAGCAGCTTCGGAGTAACAGGGGCCGGCCAAGAGACCCAGTACTTC.

CDR3 nucleotide sequence: TGTGCCAGCAGCTCATTACAGGATCATGGCTACACCTTC. As protein: CASSSLQDHGYTF. V and J are TRBV7-6 and TRBJ1-2; a possible D gene is TRBD1 (5 bases). The V gene's germline CDR1 is SGHVS and CDR2 FNYEAQ. Trimming left V 4 bases short and J 6 bases short, with 12 bases between. This CDR3 has 13 residues.

The chain carries TRBV19 and TRBJ1-1; TRBD1 aligns across 8 bases. CDR3 length: 17 residues. The ends lost 3 bases at V and 6 bases at J; junction bases unmatched: 15. Germline lookup yields CDR1 LNHDA and CDR2 SQIVND (reference sequence). The CDR3, as DNA: TGTGCCAGTAGTATTTCCAAAAGCGGACAGGGAAAATCTGAAGCTTTCTTT. Encoded protein: CASSISKSGQGKSEAFF. Full variable domain (outside the CDR3, taken from reference TRBV19 and TRBJ1-1): DGGITQSPKYLFRKEGQNVTLSCEQNLNHDAMYWYRQDPGQGLRLIYYSQIVNDFQKGDIAEGYSVSREKKESFPLTVTSAQKNPTAFYLCASSISKSGQGKSEAFFGQGTRLTVV.

The chain is built from TRBV29-1 and TRBJ2-7; 7 nucleotides align to TRBD1. The J segment lost 3 bases and the V segment lost 1 base, leaving 6 bases of the junction unmatched. The CDR3 has 14 residues. CDR1 is SQVTM, CDR2 ANQGSEA, per germline. CDR3 in DNA: TGCAGCGTTGAAGTCCTAGGGGGCGGCTACGAGCAGTACGTC. Translation: CSVEVLGGGYEQYV.

This chain links TRBV11-2 with TRBJ1-1; no reliable D call. There are 13 residues in the CDR3. With 5 bases removed from V and 5 bases from J, the gap between germline ends came to 12 bases. Germline V gene data show CDR1 as SGHAT and CDR2 as FQNNGV. CDR3 in DNA: TGTGCCAGCAGCCCGCTTGTAAGAACTGAAGCTTTCTTT. Translated, it gives CASSPLVRTEAFF.

The CDR3 DNA reads as TGTGCCAGCAGTCCCGGTGATAGCAATCAGCCCCAGCATTTT. This encodes CASSPGDSNQPQHF. V gene TRBV2 combines with J gene TRBJ1-5; D not certain. This CDR3 is built from 14 residues. Trimming cost V 5 bases and J 0 bases, with 8 bases left between them. Germline V gene lookup returns CDR1 SNHLY and CDR2 FYNNEI.

The chain combines TRBV4-2 with TRBJ2-7; weak D call: TRBD1 (5 bases). Germline values: CDR1 LGHNA, CDR2 YNFKEQ. Trimming shortened V by 4 bases and J by 1 base, and 11 bases separated the two germline ends. The CDR3 covers 14 residues. CDR3 protein: CASSLSTDSYEQYV. The DNA of the CDR3 is TGTGCCAGCAGCCTTTCGACAGATTCCTACGAGCAGTACGTC.

This chain connects TRBV4-1 to TRBJ1-1; D remains unclear. Trimming removed 1 base from V and 8 bases from J, with 11 bases in between. Looked up from germline, CDR1 is MGHRA and CDR2 is YSYEKL. This CDR3 has 13 residues. This chain's CDR3 is CASSQGVSGEAFF. CDR3 coding DNA: TGCGCCAGCAGCCAAGGGGTCAGTGGGGAAGCTTTCTTT.

The V gene is TRBV11-2, the J gene TRBJ2-3, with 7 bases matching TRBD2. The germline CDR1 and CDR2 sequences are SGHAT and FQNNGV. V gave up 5 bases and J gave up 1 base; unmatched junction bases: 9. This CDR3 is 16 amino acids long. Written as DNA, the CDR3 is TGTGCCAGCAGCCCGGGGGGAAAGCGAGGCACAGATACGCAGTATTTT. Translated, it gives CASSPGGKRGTDTQYF.

The chain carries TRBV10-3 and TRBJ2-2, with 7 bases identical to TRBD1. The germline gives CDR1 ENHRY, CDR2 SYGVKD. CDR3 length: 17 amino acids. Trimming at V came to 6 bases and at J to 0 bases, leaving 10 bases not matched to a gene. The chain's CDR3 is CAIRARTGLTNTGELFF. The DNA of the CDR3 is TGTGCCATCAGGGCTCGGACAGGACTCACGAACACCGGGGAGCTGTTTTTT.

The chain joins TRBV11-2 to TRBJ1-6, with D unclear. The CDR3 runs 15 residues. CDR1 and CDR2 from the germline V gene are SGHAT and FQNNGV. Trimming cost V 3 bases and J 5 bases, with 11 bases left between them. This CDR3 is CASSFSSTDNSPLHF. As DNA, the CDR3 is TGTGCCAGCAGCTTTTCGTCAACCGATAATTCACCCCTCCACTTT.

The rearrangement uses TRBV5-1 and TRBJ2-7, with TRBD1 matching over 8 bases. Trimming cost V 4 bases and J 5 bases; bases outside gene matches: 14. Germline CDR1 is SGHRS and CDR2 is YFSETQ. The CDR3 spans 16 residues. The CDR3 DNA reads TGCGCCAGCAGCGAGGTTGACAGGGGAGTTTACGACGAGCAGTACTTC. Its translation: CASSEVDRGVYDEQYF.

This sequence joins TRBV2 and TRBJ1-6; maybe TRBD1 (5 bases). The germline gives CDR1 SNHLY, CDR2 FYNNEI. V was pared by 7 bases and J by 9 bases, with 13 bases between. The CDR3 is 13 residues long. The DNA of the CDR3 is TGTGCCAGCACGACAGACCCGAGTTCACCCCTCCACTTT. Translated: CASTTDPSSPLHF.

This sequence joins TRBV6-4 and TRBJ2-2; D uncertain. This CDR3 spans 16 amino acids. The ends were cut back, 4 bases at V and 7 bases at J, with 19 bases in the middle. The germline gives CDR1 MRHNA, CDR2 SNTAGT. DNA for the CDR3: TGTGCCAGCAGTGTCACGCTCCTCGTGGGTGGCGGGGAGCTGTTTTTT. Amino acid sequence: CASSVTLLVGGGELFF.

V usage is TRBV29-1 and J usage is TRBJ1-1; perhaps TRBD1 as D (5 bases). V shed 7 bases and J shed 7 bases, with 16 bases lying between them. Per the germline V gene, CDR1 is SQVTM and CDR2 is ANQGSEA. This CDR3 spans 12 amino acids. CDR3 in DNA: TGCAGCGGCGCAGGGTTCGGGAATGAAGCTTTCTTT. This encodes CSGAGFGNEAFF.

This clone was counted only a few times. This chain links TRBV7-9 with TRBJ2-3; D gene uncertain. The CDR3 is 12 residues long. Trimming took 5 bases from V and 4 from J, leaving 7 bases between them. In germline, CDR1 is SEHNR, CDR2 FQNEAQ (reference sequence). CDR3 protein: CASSPYADTQYF. In DNA, the CDR3 is TGTGCCAGCAGCCCTTATGCAGATACGCAGTATTTT.

The chain recombines TRBV27 with TRBJ2-3; D perhaps matches TRBD2 (6 bases). CDR1 is MNHEY, CDR2 SMNVEV, per germline (reference sequence). CDR3 size: 11 residues. Deletions cut 6 bases from V and 8 bases from J, with 9 bases between. CDR3 DNA sequence: TGTGCCAGCAGGCGGGACGGTACGCAGTATTTT. Protein product: CASRRDGTQYF.